This passage covers 4 T cell receptor beta chains from one sample sequenced in a study of PD-L1 blockade in urothelial cancer. Time point meaning: pretreatment peripheral blood. Some clones are missing from TCRdb's copy, which holds only in-frame ones; the method was immunoSEQ multiplex PCR. Seen here are 40,000 or so clones, 91% observed once, and the top ten hold around 11%. The input for sequencing was PBMCs, taken around atezolizumab (anti-PD-L1) treatment. The receptors shown here come from a woman between 55 and 75 years old with urothelial cancer.

Comments on this clone: Relative to the germline gene, one junction end is altered; a read error may explain this. V usage is TRBV7-7 and J usage is TRBJ2-1; possible D gene TRBD2, 6 bases. CDR3 length: 14 residues. CDR1 is SSHAT, CDR2 FNYEAQ, per germline (reference sequence). The CDR3 coding sequence is TGTGCTAGCAGTTCGGACTATAGCGGCAATGAGCAGTTCTTC. This translates into CASSSDYSGNEQFF.

This clone showed up just once. The V call is TRBV28, the J call TRBJ2-2; possibly TRBD2 for D (5 bases). This CDR3 comprises 13 residues. CDR1 is MDHEN, CDR2 SYDVKM, per germline. V dropped 3 bases and J dropped 6 bases, with 8 bases sitting between them. CDR3 loop: CASSLQEAGELFF. CDR3 in DNA: TGTGCCAGCAGTTTGCAGGAGGCCGGGGAGCTGTTTTTT. The variable domain in full, with the rest retrieved from reference TRBV28 and TRBJ2-2, is DVKVTQSSRYLVKRTGEKVFLECVQDMDHENMFWYRQDPGLGLRLIYFSYDVKMKEKGDIPEGYSVSREKKERFSLILESASTNQTSMYLCASSLQEAGELFFGEGSRLTVL.

The chain carries TRBV7-9 and TRBJ2-5, with 10 bases that match TRBD1. After removal of 5 bases from V and 5 bases from J, the junction contained 14 bases not matched to a gene. The CDR3 is 17 amino acids. From germline, CDR1 is SEHNR and CDR2 FQNEAQ (reference sequence). The CDR3 region is CASSRRDRGTSYETQYF. Here the CDR3 DNA reads TGTGCCAGCAGCCGCAGGGACAGGGGAACCTCGTACGAGACCCAGTACTTC.

The CDR3: CASLGATGAFF. The CDR3 DNA is TGTGCCAGTCTAGGAGCGACAGGAGCTTTCTTT. The rearrangement joins TRBV28 to TRBJ1-1; tentative D call: TRBD1 (6 bases). The CDR3 extends over 11 amino acids. Germline CDR1 MDHEN, CDR2 SYDVKM. V lost 9 bases, J lost 10 bases, and 15 bases lay in between.